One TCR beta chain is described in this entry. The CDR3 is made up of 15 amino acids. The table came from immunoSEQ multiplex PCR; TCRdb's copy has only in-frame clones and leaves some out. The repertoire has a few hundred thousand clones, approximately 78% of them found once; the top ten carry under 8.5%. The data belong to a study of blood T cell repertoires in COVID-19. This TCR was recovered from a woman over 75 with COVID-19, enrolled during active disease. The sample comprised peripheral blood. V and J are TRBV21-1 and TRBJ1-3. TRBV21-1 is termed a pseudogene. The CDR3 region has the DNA TGTGCCAGCAGCCTCCCACTGCACTCTGGAAACACCATATATTTT. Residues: CASSLPLHSGNTIYF.